This T cell receptor (beta chain) emerged from a study of T cells in Graves' hyperthyroidism and ophthalmopathy. This CDR3 is built from 14 residues. Trimming took off 2 bases at V and 0 bases at J, with 5 bases between the two ends. Per germline, CDR1 MDHEN and CDR2 SYDVKM. Graves' hyperthyroidism without ophthalmopathy progression within 18 months was termed stable. Hyperthyroidism in the patients, aged 18 to 65, was newly diagnosed and under 2 months in duration. PBMCs were derived from more than 8 ml fresh peripheral blood. This clonotype was picked up many times. RNA transcripts gave rise to amplified TCR beta CDR3 regions. First-round RT-PCR of the TCR CDR3 relied on the HTBI primer set. Each CDR3 protein gets one entry after TCRdb re-called the multiplex PCR reads with MiXCR. The data hold about 420,000 distinct CDR3 sequences, with 15% to 18% observed a single time.

The sequence derives from a woman between 18 and 29 years old with Graves' hyperthyroidism. This chain uses TRBV28 with TRBJ1-5; D is ambiguous. The sequenced sample was blood. The CDR3 loop reads CASSLTDSNQPQHF. The CDR3 DNA reads as TGTGCCAGCAGTTTAACGGATAGCAATCAGCCCCAGCATTTT.